This T cell receptor (beta chain) stems from a study of regulatory T cells in long-lasting Graves disease (dated by TCRdb to the early 2020s). Study-wide context: Persistent Graves' disease was defined as persistently positive TSH receptor autoantibodies together with antithyroid drug treatment for over 5 years. Antithyroid drugs had been taken for roughly 10 years on average by persistent Graves' disease patients in the clinical cohort. A total of around 35 samples were covered by TCR sequencing, comprising approximately 13 persistent and around 20 newly diagnosed Graves' disease patients. Peripheral blood TCR sequencing and RNA sequencing compared persistent Graves' disease patients with newly diagnosed Graves' disease patients. The study was registered as a clinical trial and conducted in China. General findings and caveats noted by the study authors: Only the TCR beta chain was sequenced and analyzed. More public clonotypes were shared among persistent patients (roughly 2,700) than among newly diagnosed patients (966). Lower TCR Shannon entropy and fewer highly expanded clones were observed in persistent Graves' disease patients than in newly diagnosed patients, which suggested clonal expansion. Persistent disease showed preferential use of TRBV28, TRBJ1-2 and TRBJ2-5, whereas newly diagnosed disease favored TRBV20-1 and TRBJ2-1. As a limitation, the authors acknowledged that the small sample size may reduce accuracy. Peripheral blood alone was examined, since thyroid tissue, which constituted the primary lesion, could not be accessed.

Library method: multiplex PCR. Data came from an Illumina HiSeq 4000. CDR3 regions were amplified by Arm-PCR with iRepertoire HTBI primers to construct TCR beta libraries. Before sequencing, the PCR products went through gel purification. The study's own analysis went as follows. Gene usage analysis of CDR3 amino acid clonotypes used the approximately 62 TRBV and more than 13 TRBJ segments found across samples. COPE and FqMerger were used to merge filtered high-quality paired reads into contigs. BLAST was used to align contigs to the IMGT TRBV, TRBD and TRBJ reference genes, and CDR3 was defined following IMGT. Clonotypes above 0.1% frequency were classified as highly expanded clones. Shannon entropy was used to measure repertoire diversity, and the Gini coefficient was used to measure V-J evenness. Clonotypes shared by more than one individual were considered public. Through fastp at Q25 and MiXCR, TCRdb rebuilt clones from the public reads, retaining in-frame beta chains. Each entry merges the rows of one CDR3 protein and shows their most common DNA and genes. TCRdb's processing, not the authors', yielded these V and J calls. This sample holds 650,000 to 850,000 distinct CDR3 sequences; 25% to 35% were observed only once. The top ten clones comprise around 42% of the sample.

What this sample's time point label stands for: persistent/refractory GD, antithyroid drugs over 5 years with positive TRAb. For both TCR sequencing and RNA sequencing, RNA was extracted from PBMCs using TRIzol. The diagnosis of Graves' disease was made according to American Thyroid Association guidelines. Patients for the study were recruited at an endocrinology department in Xi'an, China. Each patient gave 8.5 to 9.5 milliliters of peripheral blood, collected in an EDTA anticoagulant tube. PBMCs were isolated by Ficoll Paque Plus density gradient separation without further T cell sorting. An Agilent 2100 Bioanalyzer and agarose gel were used to check RNA quality, while a NanoDrop 2000 measured RNA concentration. The CDR3 spans 13 residues, from the cysteine through the phenylalanine. CDR3 DNA is the only sequence kept; it has 39 bases, read in frame from the first base. CDR1 and CDR2 are drawn from the germline V gene: MNHEY, SVGEGT. The germline ends are 5 bases apart after V is trimmed by 6 bases and J by 2 bases.

As to this clonotype: What antigen it recognizes has not been identified. The record has no base qualities; no much larger clone is one base away.

The sequencing here drew on peripheral blood mononuclear cells (PBMCs), taken when the disease was refractory, from a patient treated with antithyroid drugs. The rearrangement joined TRBV6-2 or TRBV6-3 to TRBJ2-6; the D gene cannot be resolved reliably. This TCR was sampled from a female donor with Graves disease. CDR3 reads: CASRETGANVLTF. The sequenced DNA is TGTGCCAGCAGAGAAACTGGGGCCAACGTCCTGACTTTC.